Following are 18 T cell receptor beta chains from one sample sequenced in a study of blood T cell repertoires in COVID-19. This table comes from immunoSEQ multiplex PCR, and its TCRdb copy is limited to in-frame clones, with some not included. The sample shows around 80,000 clones, over 80% of them seen only once. The sample comprised peripheral blood. These receptors all come from a human donor in a cohort sampled during active COVID-19.

This clone qualifies as medium-sized. The gene calls are TRBV10-3 and TRBJ1-1; perhaps TRBD1 as D (6 bases). Deletions cut 6 bases from V and 3 bases from J, with 14 bases between. There are 14 residues in the CDR3. Germline V gives CDR1 ENHRY, CDR2 SYGVKD. The CDR3 region has the DNA TGTGCCATCAGGAACCGACAGGAGGACACTGAAGCTTTCTTT. This encodes CAIRNRQEDTEAFF.

In DNA form, the CDR3 reads TGTGCCATCAATGGGGGAGGCCCACGCACAGATACGCAGTATTTT. Translation gives CAINGGGPRTDTQYF. The V and J genes are TRBV10-3 and TRBJ2-3; TRBD2 is a possible D gene (6 bases). Deletions cut 7 bases from V and 1 base from J, with 15 bases between. The CDR3 runs to 15 residues. Germline values: CDR1 ENHRY, CDR2 SYGVKD.

The chain is built from TRBV9 and TRBJ2-1; 11 nucleotides match TRBD2. Losses at the gene ends were 2 bases for V and 9 bases for J; bases not matched to a gene: 13. This CDR3 spans 17 amino acids. Per germline, CDR1 SGDLS and CDR2 YYNGEE. CDR3 loop: CASSVAPTSGGRSEQFF. CDR3 coding DNA: TGTGCCAGCAGCGTTGCCCCTACTAGCGGGGGACGGAGTGAGCAGTTCTTC.

The V call is TRBV7-8, the J call TRBJ1-4, with no clear D. V lost 1 base and J lost 4, with 10 bases in between. Germline-derived CDR1 and CDR2 are SGHVS and FQNEAQ. The CDR3 sequence is 15 residues long. In nucleotides, the CDR3 is TGTGCCAGCAGCTTAGGTTCAGAGCGTAATGAAAAACTGTTTTTT. It specifies CASSLGSERNEKLFF.

The chain employs TRBV5-8 and TRBJ2-1, with D maybe TRBD2 (6 bases). This CDR3 has 14 residues. Trimming cost V 3 bases and J 7 bases, with 14 bases left between them. Germline-derived CDR1 and CDR2 are SGHTS and YDEGEE. This chain's CDR3 is CASSWDLGRNEQFF. CDR3 bases: TGTGCCAGCAGCTGGGATCTAGGGAGGAATGAGCAGTTCTTC.

CDR3 nucleotides: TGTGCCAGCAGCCCTAGCGGGAGCACAGATACGCAGTATTTT. This encodes CASSPSGSTDTQYF. The chain links TRBV7-9 to TRBJ2-3, with 8 bases matching TRBD2. The germline CDR1 and CDR2 sequences are SEHNR and FQNEAQ (reference sequence). The trim removed 5 bases at V and 0 bases at J, leaving 1 base unmatched. There are 14 residues in the CDR3.

The CDR3 here is CASTRDRNTEAFF. For the CDR3, the DNA is TGTGCCAGCACCCGGGACAGGAACACTGAAGCTTTCTTT. The chain combines TRBV27 with TRBJ1-1; 7 nucleotides match TRBD1. This CDR3 is built from 13 residues. V trimming: 7 bases; J trimming: 1 base; junction bases outside the gene matches: 3. Germline values: CDR1 MNHEY, CDR2 SMNVEV (reference sequence).

CDR3 protein: CASSYPGSADTQYF. CDR3 DNA sequence: TGTGCCAGCAGTTATCCAGGGTCGGCAGATACGCAGTATTTT. The chain joins TRBV6-2 or TRBV6-3 to TRBJ2-3; possible D gene TRBD1, 5 bases. The germline V gene encodes CDR1 MNHEY and CDR2 SVGEGT. Trimming pared 3 bases from V and 4 bases from J, leaving 11 bases between. This CDR3 region has 14 residues.

Worth noting for this clone: Other DNA sequences from this sample encode an identical CDR3 as well. This chain joins TRBV7-3 and TRBJ2-3, with 7 positions matching TRBD2. The CDR3 totals 14 residues. The junction had 5 bases not matched to a gene; V was cut back by 5 bases and J by 3 bases. Germline-derived CDR1 and CDR2 are SGHTA and FQGTGA. CDR3 coding DNA: TGTGCCAGCAGCCCCGGGGAGGGGACAGATACGCAGTATTTT. Translating it yields CASSPGEGTDTQYF.

This clone was observed a single time. The chain is built from TRBV27 and TRBJ2-2; weak D call: TRBD2 (5 bases). The germline V and J ends were trimmed by 5 bases and 4 bases, with 23 bases remaining between them. Germline V lookup: CDR1 MNHEY, CDR2 SMNVEV (reference sequence). There are 18 residues in the CDR3. The DNA of the CDR3 is TGTGCCAGCAGTCCCTATCGGGGTACCCAAATTCGCACCGGGGAGCTGTTTTTT. It is translated as CASSPYRGTQIRTGELFF.

The chain employs TRBV30 and TRBJ1-2; D is ambiguous. The V end was cut by 0 bases, the J end by 4 bases, with 9 bases between. CDR1 GTSNPN and CDR2 SVGIG come from the germline V gene (reference sequence). The CDR3 has 13 amino acids. The CDR3 is CAWSVEPGYGYTF. DNA of the CDR3: TGTGCCTGGAGTGTGGAGCCGGGCTATGGCTACACCTTC.

This chain joins TRBV28 and TRBJ2-5; 8 nucleotides agree with TRBD2. V was clipped by 8 bases and J by 1 base; unmatched bases: 12. Germline loops: CDR1 MDHEN, CDR2 SYDVKM. This CDR3 spans 16 amino acids. In DNA, the CDR3 is TGTGCCAGCGCAACCCCGGGTAGCGGGGTCCAAGAGACCCAGTACTTC. This gives the protein CASATPGSGVQETQYF. Full variable domain (remainder filled in from reference TRBV28 and TRBJ2-5): DVKVTQSSRYLVKRTGEKVFLECVQDMDHENMFWYRQDPGLGLRLIYFSYDVKMKEKGDIPEGYSVSREKKERFSLILESASTNQTSMYLCASATPGSGVQETQYFGPGTRLLVL.

The gene calls are TRBV5-1 and TRBJ2-2; D might be TRBD1 (5 bases). The germline V gene encodes CDR1 SGHRS and CDR2 YFSETQ. The germline V and J ends were trimmed by 0 bases and 7 bases, with 19 bases remaining between them. There are 17 residues in the CDR3. This chain's CDR3 is CASSLGRRFGADGELFF. In DNA, the CDR3 is TGCGCCAGCAGCTTGGGACGGAGATTTGGGGCTGACGGGGAGCTGTTTTTT.

The CDR3 loop reads CASSLDGGAHNEQFF. The CDR3, as DNA: TGTGCCAGCAGCTTGGACGGGGGGGCCCACAATGAGCAGTTCTTC. The gene calls are TRBV5-6 and TRBJ2-1; TRBD2 aligns across 8 bases. The germline V gene encodes CDR1 SGHDT and CDR2 YYEEEE. V trimming: 0 bases; J trimming: 5 bases; junction bases outside the gene matches: 4. The length of the CDR3 is 15 residues.

The V call is TRBV5-1, the J call TRBJ2-1; 10 bases map to TRBD1. This CDR3 region has 15 residues. Germline assignment: CDR1 SGHRS and CDR2 YFSETQ. The J segment lost 2 bases and the V segment lost 3 bases, leaving 2 bases of the junction unmatched. The CDR3 loop reads CASSSTGGAYNEQFF. CDR3 nucleotide sequence: TGCGCCAGCAGCTCGACAGGGGGCGCCTACAATGAGCAGTTCTTC.

CDR3 sequence: CASSPLPARGRAGELFF. In DNA form, the CDR3 reads TGTGCCAGCAGTCCTCTACCCGCCAGGGGGCGGGCCGGGGAGCTGTTTTTT. V usage is TRBV28 and J usage is TRBJ2-2; 8 nucleotides line up with TRBD1. The CDR3 is made up of 17 amino acids. The germline CDR1 and CDR2 sequences are MDHEN and SYDVKM. With 5 bases clipped from V and 6 bases from J, the junction kept 14 bases outside the gene matches.

This CDR3 reads CASLRQGQNTGELFF. As DNA, the CDR3 is TGTGCCAGCTTGAGACAGGGCCAGAACACCGGGGAGCTGTTTTTT. This chain joins TRBV18 and TRBJ2-2; the match to TRBD1 covers 7 bases. The CDR3 consists of 15 residues. V lost 7 bases and J lost 1; bases outside the gene matches: 6. CDR1 is KGHSH and CDR2 is LQKENI in the germline V gene.

This chain connects TRBV14 to TRBJ1-1; D may be TRBD1 (5 bases). Trimming took 1 base from V and 6 from J, leaving 12 bases between them. Germline V gene lookup returns CDR1 SGHDN and CDR2 FVKESK. The CDR3 consists of 14 residues. The CDR3 here is CASSQGGSYSEAFF. The CDR3 region has the DNA TGTGCCAGCAGCCAAGGGGGCAGTTATTCTGAAGCTTTCTTT.